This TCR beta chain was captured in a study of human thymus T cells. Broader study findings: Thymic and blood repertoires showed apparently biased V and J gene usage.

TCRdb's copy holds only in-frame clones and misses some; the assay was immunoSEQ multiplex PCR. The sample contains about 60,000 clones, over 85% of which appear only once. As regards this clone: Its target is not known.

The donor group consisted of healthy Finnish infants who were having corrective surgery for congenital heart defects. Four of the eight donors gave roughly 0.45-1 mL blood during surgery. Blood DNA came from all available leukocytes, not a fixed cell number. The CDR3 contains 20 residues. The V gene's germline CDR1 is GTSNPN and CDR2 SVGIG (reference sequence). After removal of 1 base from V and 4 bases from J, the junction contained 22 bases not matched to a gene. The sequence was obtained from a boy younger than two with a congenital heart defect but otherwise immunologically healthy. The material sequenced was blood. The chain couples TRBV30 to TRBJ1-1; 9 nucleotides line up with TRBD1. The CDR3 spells CAWSEGGPRDRDHESTEAFF. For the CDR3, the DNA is TGTGCCTGGAGTGAAGGGGGTCCAAGGGACAGGGATCATGAATCCACTGAAGCTTTCTTT.